This T cell receptor (beta chain) was captured in a study of metastatic and nonmetastatic thyroid tumors. Looking at the study overall: Repertoires of blood and of tissue (tumor or nodule) from malignant and benign thyroid patients were compared. Overall study results and limits: Versus benign nodules, malignant thyroid tumors reportedly had significantly higher TCR beta diversity, in blood and tumor.

With 3 bases clipped from V and 2 bases from J, the junction kept 4 bases outside the gene matches. CDR3 length: 16 residues. Per the germline V gene, CDR1 is DFQATT and CDR2 is SNEGSKA (reference sequence). Not a single patient had been given any form of treatment at any point before undergoing thyroid surgery. As for this clone: What it binds is not known.

TCRdb re-called the PCR reads with MiXCR. The table shows roughly 34,000 clones, with roughly 33% occurring only once. The chain joins TRBV20-1 to TRBJ2-1; TRBD2 matches at 13 bases. The source material was tumor tissue. This receptor was taken from a female donor with papillary thyroid cancer or a benign thyroid nodule (not recorded which). Some clones in this sample may be carry-over from other donors' samples. The CDR3 nucleotides read TGCAGTGCTAGTACTAGCGGGAGGGCTACCTACAATGAGCAGTTCTTC. Its protein product is CSASTSGRATYNEQFF.